This T cell receptor beta chain stems from a study of shared clonotypes between healthy human individuals (dated by TCRdb to 2018 to 2021). For the wider study: A few men and a couple of women, aged 18 to 49 years, made up the cohort. To increase sequencing depth and limit assay-specific biases, TCR repertoire library preparation and sequencing were carried out by different laboratories using diverse techniques. Each donor's leukapheresis produced roughly between about 0.85 and 10 billion PBMCs. To estimate repertoire size and how much clonotype sharing occurs between individuals, the study deeply sequenced the blood TCR repertoires of about five healthy adults. Overall study outcomes, separate from this receptor: Pairwise subsampling indicated that sequencing depth was expected to affect the degree of clonotype sharing among donors. Sampling was restricted to blood, and TCR repertoires in tissue are likely to differ from TCR repertoires in blood. The small number of donors limited the genetic and exposure-history diversity represented.

Using the deep immunoSEQ assay, multiplex PCR amplified TCR CDR3 regions from genomic DNA. Extracted genomic DNA from each cell subset was distributed evenly across all wells of several immunoSEQ 96-well plates, and each plate was treated as a replicate. For unsorted PBMC, approximately 300 ng of genomic DNA, equivalent to tens of thousands of T cell genomes, went into each replicate PCR. Ten immunoSEQ deep assay plates were used to sequence unsorted PBMC genomic DNA. Purified libraries were quantified with a Qubit 3.0 fluorometer, sized on a Bioanalyzer 2100, and re-quantified with the KAPA Library Quantification kit. Every immunoSEQ 96-well plate was sequenced on a separate single-read 150-cycle Illumina NextSeq 550 flow cell. Per the source publication's procedure: Because the immunoSEQ output held only junctional sequences and lacked quality scores, the filtering could not match the filtering applied to full-length reads. Sequences were annotated with PyIR, a Python wrapper for IgBLAST v1.9, and V/J genes and CDR3 were assigned using IMGT germline references. Reads with weak V/J assignments (E-value above 1e-6), missing CDR3, stop codons, out-of-frame junctions, or ambiguous translated residues were removed. A V3J clonotype was defined by an identical inferred V gene, J gene, and CDR3 amino acid sequence. To compute the percentage overlap between repertoires, the number of shared unique clonotypes was divided by the size of the smaller repertoire. Richness of each repertoire was evaluated using RTK rarefaction, the Chao1 estimator, and Recon v2.1 estimates of unobserved clonotypes. Drawn from immuneACCESS, this table holds only the in-frame rearrangements with V and J called that TCRdb kept. Clones are partly lost; checked studies trace under half to an unresolved V gene and leave the rest unexplained. From that table come the V and J calls and clone size; the DNA was used to work out D and trimming. In this sample the table shows about 490,000 clones, approximately 81% of which occur a single time. Clones ranked in the top ten supply about an eighth of the sample.

CDR1 and CDR2, per the germline V gene, are SNHLY and FYNNEI. Relative to germline, V is 1 base shorter and J is 2 bases shorter, with 5 bases between their ends. The CDR3 measures 13 amino acids from cysteine to phenylalanine. The kept DNA is CDR3 alone, 39 bases in frame from the first base. Regarding this clone: Its antigen is still unknown. No much larger clone exists at a distance of one base, and base qualities are not known. In the same sample, other DNA sequences code for this CDR3.

The donors were healthy, HIV-negative adults with no recently reported acute infections or vaccinations. Only Caucasian adults living in Nashville, Tennessee, USA were represented among the donors. For unsorted samples, 80 million to 100 million PBMCs were counted, and genomic DNA was extracted using the QIAamp DNA Blood Mini kit. After blood collection by leukapheresis, PBMCs were isolated using Ficoll-Histopaque density gradient centrifugation and then cryopreserved in the vapor phase of liquid nitrogen. The rearrangement combines TRBV2 with TRBJ1-1, with an unclear D gene assignment. Input material: PBMCs. The TCR comes from a woman between 35 and 50 years old in good health. Some clones in this sample may be carry-over from other donors' samples. CDR3 region: CASSEGSNTEAFF. The nucleotide sequence reads TGTGCCAGCAGTGAAGGCAGCAACACTGAAGCTTTCTTT.